The following is a T cell receptor beta chain sequence with its context. No antigen is known for it. This specimen belongs to a study of shared clonotypes between healthy human individuals. Overall study findings and caveats: The sharing of about 5% of naive CD4 clonotypes was seen across a handful of donors. Generation of non-shared clonotypes was less probable than generation of clonotypes shared by all four donors.

Clones were sequenced by immunoSEQ multiplex PCR, and TCRdb holds only the in-frame ones, with some missing. This table holds around 600,000 clones, 85% to 95% found once. CD45RO-negative CD8 cells positively selected for CCR7 made up the naive population, which excluded terminally differentiated effector memory CD45RA+ cells. The study drew all its donors from Caucasian adults living in Nashville, Tennessee. The CDR3 is 14 residues long. Germline V gives CDR1 LNHDA, CDR2 SQIVND (reference sequence). The V gene lost 1 base and the J gene lost 2 bases, with 8 bases spanning the gap. What was sequenced was naive CD8+ T cells sorted from blood. The V and J genes are TRBV19 and TRBJ2-5, with no clear D. The TCR originated in a woman in her 30s in good health. CDR3 nucleotide sequence: TGTGCCAGTAGTATAGGTTACCTACAAGAGACCCAGTACTTC. Amino acids: CASSIGYLQETQYF.